The 28 T cell receptor beta chains listed next were all sequenced from one sample in a study of blood T cell repertoires in COVID-19 (dated by TCRdb to about 2020). Libraries were prepared through the immunoSEQ multiplex PCR assay. TCRdb took over this immuneACCESS table, retaining in-frame rearrangements with V and J assigned. Such tables are incomplete; in checked studies, under half of the missing clones stem from an unresolved V gene, and the remainder is unexplained. For this sample there are 270,000 or so clones; about 89% appear just once. In total, the top ten clones hold 4.6% of the sample. What was sequenced was peripheral blood. The receptors originated from a man aged 35-49 years with acute or convalescent COVID-19.

The rearrangement uses TRBV6-5 and TRBJ1-5; D uncertain. V lost 7 bases to trimming and J lost 0 bases, with 10 bases between them. The CDR3 contains 14 residues. Germline V gene lookup returns CDR1 MNHEY and CDR2 SVGAGI. CDR3: CASTQALSNQPQHF. In DNA form, the CDR3 reads TGTGCCAGCACTCAGGCCCTTAGCAATCAGCCCCAGCATTTT.

The chain couples TRBV23-1 to TRBJ1-2, with a tentative D call TRBD1 (5 bases). TRBV23-1 is sorted into the ORF group, with uncertain function. Trimming took off 2 bases at V and 2 bases at J, with 12 bases between the two ends. The CDR3 sequence is 15 residues long. For the CDR3, the DNA is TGCGCCAGCAGTCAAGGGAGGGGCTTCAACTATGGCTACACCTTC. Its protein product is CASSQGRGFNYGYTF.

This clone was seen once. The gene calls are TRBV5-1 and TRBJ2-2; TRBD1 agrees at 7 bases. The CDR3 loop spans 17 amino acids. CDR1 SGHRS and CDR2 YFSETQ come from the germline V gene. V dropped 2 bases and J dropped 0; count of bases not matched to a gene: 7. The CDR3, as DNA: TGCGCCAGCAGCTTATCCGGGACAGCTTCGAACACCGGGGAGCTGTTTTTT. It translates to CASSLSGTASNTGELFF.

This rearrangement joins TRBV5-1 to TRBJ2-1; no clear D. The germline gives CDR1 SGHRS, CDR2 YFSETQ. CDR3 length equals 12 residues. V lost 1 base and J 10 bases, leaving 9 bases between the germline ends. CDR3 sequence reads: CASSLSQHEQFF. The CDR3 DNA follows: TGCGCCAGCAGCTTGTCCCAACACGAGCAGTTCTTC.

The rearrangement uses TRBV5-8 and TRBJ1-5; 7 nucleotides align to TRBD1. The V gene's germline CDR1 is SGHTS and CDR2 YDEGEE. Trimming cost V 6 bases and J 3 bases; bases outside gene matches: 9. This CDR3 is built from 15 residues. CDR3: CASTRRGQDNQPQHF. CDR3 nucleotide sequence: TGTGCCAGCACCCGGAGGGGGCAGGACAATCAGCCCCAGCATTTT.

This sequence joins TRBV9 and TRBJ1-2, with TRBD1 matching 7 bases. V trimming: 6 bases; J trimming: 3 bases; junction bases outside the gene matches: 8. The germline CDR1 and CDR2 sequences are SGDLS and YYNGEE. The CDR3 spans 14 residues. This CDR3 reads CASTRMGTDYGYTF. The CDR3 region has the DNA TGTGCCAGCACCCGGATGGGGACAGACTATGGCTACACCTTC.

The chain recombines TRBV6-5 with TRBJ1-2; tentatively, D is TRBD1 (6 bases). The ends were cut back, 5 bases at V and 4 bases at J, with 17 bases in the middle. The V gene's germline CDR1 is MNHEY and CDR2 SVGAGI. CDR3 length equals 15 residues. The chain's CDR3 is CASSTGGGRIYGYTF. The CDR3, as DNA: TGTGCCAGCAGTACCGGGGGGGGGCGAATCTATGGCTACACCTTC.

In its sample, this clone was seen once. This sequence joins TRBV7-9 and TRBJ1-4; D is uncertain. Germline V CDR1 and CDR2: SEHNR, FQNEAQ (reference sequence). Trimming removed 2 bases from V and 2 bases from J, with 12 bases in between. The CDR3 length is 16 residues. The CDR3 reads CASSLIYSGTNEKLFF. CDR3 coding DNA: TGTGCCAGCAGCTTAATTTATTCGGGGACTAATGAAAAACTGTTTTTT.

About this clone itself: Other nucleotide sequences from this sample produce the same CDR3. This chain connects TRBV5-1 to TRBJ1-2, with D unclear. CDR1 is SGHRS, CDR2 YFSETQ, per germline. CDR3 length: 13 amino acids. The V and J ends lost 2 bases and 2 bases respectively, with 7 bases between them. CDR3 in DNA: TGCGCCAGCAGCTTAGACACCAACTATGGCTACACCTTC. It codes for CASSLDTNYGYTF.

CDR3 sequence: CATSAGTSGGIDTQYF. The CDR3 DNA reads as TGTGCCACCAGTGCCGGGACTAGCGGGGGAATAGATACGCAGTATTTT. This chain uses TRBV24-1 with TRBJ2-3; the match to TRBD2 covers 14 bases. From germline, CDR1 is KGHDR and CDR2 SFDVKD. The CDR3 extends over 16 amino acids. Losses at the gene ends were 5 bases for V and 5 bases for J; bases not matched to a gene: 5.

The chain is built from TRBV7-6 and TRBJ1-5, with TRBD1 matching 10 bases. CDR3 length: 14 amino acids. CDR1 is SGHVS and CDR2 is FNYEAQ in the germline V gene. Losses at the gene ends were 1 base for V and 10 bases for J; bases not matched to a gene: 4. Here the CDR3 DNA reads TGTGCCAGCAGCTTAGGACAGGGGGCAAATCCCCAGCATTTT. Translated: CASSLGQGANPQHF.

This rearrangement joins TRBV9 to TRBJ1-2; D unresolved. Germline V gene lookup returns CDR1 SGDLS and CDR2 YYNGEE. This CDR3 contains 15 residues. Trimming pared 4 bases from V and 1 base from J, leaving 14 bases between. This CDR3 reads CASSPSTRLNYGYTF. In DNA form, the CDR3 reads TGTGCCAGCAGCCCCTCCACGAGACTTAACTATGGCTACACCTTC.

The rearrangement uses TRBV5-1 and TRBJ1-2, with D maybe TRBD1 (5 bases). In germline, CDR1 is SGHRS, CDR2 YFSETQ. The ends were cut back, 0 bases at V and 4 bases at J, with 10 bases in the middle. This CDR3 has 14 amino acids. The CDR3 here is CASSLGHGGYGYTF. As DNA, the CDR3 is TGCGCCAGCAGCTTGGGACACGGGGGCTATGGCTACACCTTC.

J is TRBJ2-7 and V is TRBV12-3 or TRBV12-4; TRBD1 matches at 7 bases. The CDR3 length is 11 residues. The V and J ends lost 6 bases and 9 bases, in that order; junction bases with no gene match: 5. CDR3 amino acids: CASRADRRQYF. CDR3 nucleotides: TGTGCCAGCAGGGCGGACAGGCGGCAGTACTTC.

The V call is TRBV5-1, the J call TRBJ2-2, with 8 bases that match TRBD2. Germline V gene lookup returns CDR1 SGHRS and CDR2 YFSETQ. The CDR3 has 15 residues. V lost 5 bases, J lost 4 bases, and 7 bases stayed unmatched. CDR3 in amino acids: CASSQGLGSTGELFF. Here the CDR3 DNA reads TGCGCCAGCAGTCAGGGACTAGGTTCCACCGGGGAGCTGTTTTTT.

The V and J genes are TRBV27 and TRBJ1-2; the D gene is possibly TRBD1 (6 bases). V lost 3 bases to trimming and J lost 3 bases, with 14 bases between them. The CDR3 totals 15 residues. Germline CDR1 MNHEY, CDR2 SMNVEV (reference sequence). The CDR3 coding sequence is TGTGCCAGCAGTTTCTCCCCCAGGGGCTACTATGGCTACACCTTC. Its protein product is CASSFSPRGYYGYTF.

The chain links TRBV5-3 to TRBJ2-2, with 10 bases identical to TRBD2. TRBV5-3 counts as an open reading frame of uncertain function. This CDR3 has 21 amino acids. Germline trimming cut 6 bases from V and 5 bases from J; bases unmatched to any gene: 25. In nucleotides, the CDR3 is TGTGCCAGAAAAGTCGCCAACCCCGGGCAAGCGGGGGGGGCCAGGACCGGGGAGCTGTTTTTT. Protein sequence: CARKVANPGQAGGARTGELFF.

This chain uses TRBV12-5 with TRBJ1-5; D is possibly TRBD1 (6 bases). There are 15 residues in the CDR3. Trimming stripped 4 bases from V and 0 bases from J, with 10 bases between. From germline, CDR1 is LGHNT and CDR2 FRNRAP. The CDR3 bases are TGTGCTAGTGGTTCGGACAGATATAGCAATCAGCCCCAGCATTTT. Residues: CASGSDRYSNQPQHF.

V is TRBV21-1 and J is TRBJ2-1; the DNA was not compared with TRBD2, the D call given in the table. TRBV21-1 is labeled a pseudogene. There are 16 residues in the CDR3. CDR3 sequence reads: CASSKVWDCRVGEQFF. The CDR3 bases are TGTGCCAGCAGCAAAGTGTGGGACTGTCGAGTAGGTGAGCAGTTCTTC.

The chain uses TRBV11-3 and TRBJ2-3; D perhaps matches TRBD1 (6 bases). Trimming removed 6 bases at V and 3 bases at J, with 10 bases between. The CDR3 sequence is 13 residues long. Germline assignment: CDR1 SGHNT and CDR2 YENEEA. The chain's CDR3 is CASRGRGTDTQYF. The CDR3 DNA sequence: TGTGCCAGCAGAGGCAGGGGTACAGATACGCAGTATTTT.

The rearrangement uses TRBV4-1 and TRBJ2-7; a possible D gene is TRBD2 (6 bases). In germline, CDR1 is MGHRA, CDR2 YSYEKL. This CDR3 has 14 residues. Trimming took off 3 bases at V and 7 bases at J, with 16 bases between the two ends. The CDR3 here is CASSQIRGSGEQYF. The CDR3 DNA reads as TGCGCCAGCAGCCAGATCCGGGGGTCTGGTGAGCAGTACTTC.

The chain is built from TRBV2 and TRBJ2-2; D is unclear. The CDR3 runs to 15 residues. Germline lookup yields CDR1 SNHLY and CDR2 FYNNEI. V was trimmed by 7 bases and J by 0 bases, leaving 12 bases between them. CDR3 amino acids: CASTPQATNTGELFF. CDR3 bases: TGTGCCAGCACTCCCCAGGCCACGAACACCGGGGAGCTGTTTTTT.

This chain links TRBV3-1 (or the pseudogene TRBV3-2) with TRBJ2-2, with 9 bases lining up with TRBD2. This CDR3 has 14 amino acids. Germline values: CDR1 LGHDT, CDR2 YNNKEL (reference sequence). Trimming at V came to 9 bases and at J to 4 bases, leaving 6 bases not matched to a gene. The CDR3: CASLAGEATGELFF. In nucleotides, the CDR3 is TGTGCCAGTTTAGCGGGGGAGGCCACCGGGGAGCTGTTTTTT.

The chain recombines TRBV6-6 with TRBJ2-3; no clear D. Germline assignment: CDR1 MNHNY and CDR2 SVGAGI (reference sequence). V lost 5 bases and J lost 0, with 15 bases in between. The CDR3 is made up of 16 amino acids. CDR3 protein: CASSPLLAASTDTQYF. DNA for the CDR3: TGTGCCAGCAGTCCCCTCTTAGCTGCCAGCACAGATACGCAGTATTTT.

The rearrangement uses TRBV21-1 and TRBJ2-1; the table assigns TRBD2, which was not confirmed against the DNA. TRBV21-1 is given as a pseudogene. CDR3 size: 16 residues. The CDR3 DNA is TGTGCCAGCAGCAAAGCAGATGGGGGGATGCACAATGAGCAGTTCTTC. Translating gives CASSKADGGMHNEQFF.

J is TRBJ1-5 and V is TRBV10-2, with D possibly TRBD1 on 5 matching bases. Trimming cost V 6 bases and J 0 bases, with 15 bases left between them. CDR1 and CDR2 from the germline V gene are WSHSY and SAAADI. This CDR3 spans 16 amino acids. The CDR3 protein is CASRRQSLYSNQPQHF. The CDR3 DNA follows: TGCGCCAGCAGAAGACAGAGTCTCTATAGCAATCAGCCCCAGCATTTT.

CDR3: CASSPNGQGVRSPLHF. In DNA form, the CDR3 reads TGTGCCAGCAGCCCCAATGGACAGGGGGTGAGATCACCCCTCCACTTT. The chain joins TRBV9 to TRBJ1-6, with 10 bases aligning to TRBD1. The V and J ends lost 4 bases and 10 bases, in that order; junction bases with no gene match: 11. The germline V gene encodes CDR1 SGDLS and CDR2 YYNGEE. The CDR3 is 16 residues long.

This chain links TRBV12-3 or TRBV12-4 with TRBJ1-1, with 9 bases identical to TRBD1. J was trimmed by 7 bases and V by 5 bases; bases with no gene match: 5. This CDR3 has 13 amino acids. Here the CDR3 reads CASSSTGGVEAFF. CDR3 nucleotides: TGTGCCAGCAGTAGTACAGGGGGCGTTGAAGCTTTCTTT.